This entry is about one T cell receptor beta chain. Its antigen remains unidentified. This sample stems from a study of T cell responses to AZD1222 COVID-19 vaccine. Study-wide results and caveats: Per reports, nearly half of all spike-specific TCRs target regions that are unmutated in variants. Among the donors, most were white British and more were female, and clonal diversity was possibly underestimated. When two AZD1222 doses had been given, Spike-specific TCR breadth and depth rose.

The germline V and J ends were trimmed by 6 bases and 7 bases, with 13 bases remaining between them. Per germline, CDR1 MDHEN and CDR2 SYDVKM. This CDR3 has 12 amino acids. Sequenced by immunoSEQ multiplex PCR; TCRdb stores in-frame clones only, minus some. Of tens of thousands of clones listed, around 80% were seen once; the top ten hold over 20%. Some second doses came at about 4 weeks and others at about 12 weeks; these were pooled. The sequence came from an adult who received the AZD1222 COVID-19 vaccine. The chain links TRBV28 to TRBJ2-7; the D is unclear. The source was peripheral blood, collected 28 days after the second AZD1222 dose. The CDR3 coding sequence is TGTGCCAGCAGGGAGAGATCTAGGGAGCAGTACTTC. Translation: CASRERSREQYF. Full variable domain (remainder filled in from reference TRBV28 and TRBJ2-7): DVKVTQSSRYLVKRTGEKVFLECVQDMDHENMFWYRQDPGLGLRLIYFSYDVKMKEKGDIPEGYSVSREKKERFSLILESASTNQTSMYLCASRERSREQYFGPGTRLTVT.